Shown below are 7 T cell receptor beta chains from a single sample sequenced in a study of human T cells and chemical hapten exposure (dated by TCRdb to about 2021). The library relied on RACE. Instrument on record: NextSeq 500. The raw public reads went through TCRdb reprocessing: fastp at Q25, MiXCR clone calling, in-frame beta chains kept. Entries that share a CDR3 protein sequence are merged under the most common genes and DNA. This sample lists approximately 80,000 distinct CDR3 sequences; about 10% were detected once. The ten largest clones take up more than 4% of the sample. Per the publication, the time point label means: patch test 2, 6 weeks after DPC sensitization. This specimen's treatment or condition label, interpreted: therapeutic diphenylcyclopropenone sensitization with weekly scalp DPC. Material: whole blood, obtained in connection with sensitization to the hapten diphenylcyclopropenone (DPC). The receptor source for this set is a woman between 45 and 65 years old with alopecia areata. Some clones in this sample may be carry-over from other donors' samples.

This clonotype was seen a few times. V gene TRBV29-1 combines with J gene TRBJ2-3; D is undetermined. V gave up 7 bases and J gave up 3 bases, with 11 bases separating them. CDR1 and CDR2 (germline): SQVTM, ANQGSEA. CDR3 size: 12 residues. CDR3 coding DNA: TGCAGCGGGCGAGACCAGACAGATACGCAGTATTTT. As protein: CSGRDQTDTQYF.

This clonotype was found many times. V is TRBV4-2 and J is TRBJ2-2; 7 nucleotides line up with TRBD1. CDR1 is LGHNA and CDR2 is YNFKEQ in the germline V gene. The ends lost 3 bases at V and 4 bases at J; junction bases unmatched: 5. The CDR3 contains 15 residues. CDR3 DNA: TGTGCCAGCAGCCATGACAGGGTGGGCACCGGGGAGCTGTTTTTT. This codes for CASSHDRVGTGELFF.

This clonotype has a handful of counts. The rearrangement uses TRBV6-5 and TRBJ1-1, with D uncertain. This CDR3 comprises 14 residues. Germline V CDR1 and CDR2: MNHEY, SVGAGI. Deletions cut 4 bases from V and 2 bases from J, with 11 bases between. The CDR3 region has the DNA TGTGCCAGCAGTTTTGGGATCGAAAACACTGAAGCTTTCTTT. It codes for CASSFGIENTEAFF.

This clonotype showed up many times. J is TRBJ2-7 and V is TRBV11-3, with 9 bases aligning to TRBD2. The CDR3 contains 16 residues. V lost 1 base to trimming and J lost 5 bases; unmatched junction nucleotides: 9. Germline CDR1 SGHNT, CDR2 YENEEA. Here the CDR3 DNA reads TGTGCCAGCAGCTTAGGCCCGGGACTAGCTAACAACGAGCAGTACTTC. The encoded protein is CASSLGPGLANNEQYF. Looking up the rest from reference TRBV11-3 and TRBJ2-7 gives the full variable domain: EAGVVQSPRYKIIEKKQPVAFWCNPISGHNTLYWYLQNLGQGPELLIRYENEEAVDDSQLPKDRFSAERLKGVDSTLKIQPAELGDSAVYLCASSLGPGLANNEQYFGPGTRLTVT.

This clonotype has only a few counts. The chain employs TRBV29-1 and TRBJ2-7; D is perhaps TRBD2 (6 bases). The germline V gene encodes CDR1 SQVTM and CDR2 ANQGSEA. The CDR3 is made up of 12 amino acids. Between the trimmed V and J ends, which lost 7 bases and 1 base, there was a span of 11 bases. CDR3 nucleotide sequence: TGCAGCGGGGGGGACTTTTCCTACGAGCAGTACTTC. It codes for CSGGDFSYEQYF.

This clonotype appeared a few times. V and J are TRBV19 and TRBJ2-1, with 8 bases that match TRBD2. Germline trimming cut 1 base from V and 9 bases from J; bases unmatched to any gene: 8. The CDR3 has 15 amino acids. Germline V gene lookup returns CDR1 LNHDA and CDR2 SQIVND (reference sequence). CDR3 loop: CASSIVPTGGIEQFF. Written as DNA, the CDR3 is TGTGCCAGTAGTATAGTCCCGACGGGAGGGATTGAGCAGTTCTTC. The full variable domain, with the rest looked up from reference TRBV19 and TRBJ2-1, is DGGITQSPKYLFRKEGQNVTLSCEQNLNHDAMYWYRQDPGQGLRLIYYSQIVNDFQKGDIAEGYSVSREKKESFPLTVTSAQKNPTAFYLCASSIVPTGGIEQFFGPGTRLTVL.

The genes are TRBV4-1 and TRBJ2-7; D is ambiguous. Per the germline V gene, CDR1 is MGHRA and CDR2 is YSYEKL. CDR3 length: 15 amino acids. The V end was cut by 1 base, the J end by 0 bases, with 10 bases between. The CDR3 region is CASSQAPGTSYEQYF. Written as DNA, the CDR3 is TGCGCCAGCAGCCAAGCCCCGGGTACCTCCTACGAGCAGTACTTC.